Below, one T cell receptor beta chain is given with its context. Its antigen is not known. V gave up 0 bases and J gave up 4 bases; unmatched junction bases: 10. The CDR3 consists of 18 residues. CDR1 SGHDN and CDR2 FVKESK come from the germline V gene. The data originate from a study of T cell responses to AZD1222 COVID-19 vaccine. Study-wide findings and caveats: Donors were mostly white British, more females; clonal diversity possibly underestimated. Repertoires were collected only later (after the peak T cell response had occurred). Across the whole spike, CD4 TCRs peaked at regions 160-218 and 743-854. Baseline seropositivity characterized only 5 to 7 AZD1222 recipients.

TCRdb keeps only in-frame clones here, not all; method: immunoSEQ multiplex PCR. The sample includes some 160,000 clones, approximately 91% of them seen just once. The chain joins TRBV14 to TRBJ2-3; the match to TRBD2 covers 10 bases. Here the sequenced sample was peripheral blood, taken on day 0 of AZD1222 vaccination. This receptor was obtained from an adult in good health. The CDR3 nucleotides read TGTGCCAGCAGCCAAGATGTCCTGGGGAGCGGGAGGGCAGATACGCAGTATTTT. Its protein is CASSQDVLGSGRADTQYF. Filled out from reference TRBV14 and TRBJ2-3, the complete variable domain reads EAGVTQFPSHSVIEKGQTVTLRCDPISGHDNLYWYRRVMGKEIKFLLHFVKESKQDESGMPNNRFLAERTGGTYSTLKVQPAELEDSGVYFCASSQDVLGSGRADTQYFGPGTRLTVL.